This note documents a single T cell receptor beta chain sequence. The antigen is unknown. This sample is part of a study of graft-versus-host responses after intestinal transplantation. The protocol was immunoSEQ multiplex PCR, while the TCRdb copy is restricted to in-frame clones and leaves out a portion. The profile shows about 86,000 clones, roughly 80% of them singletons. Between the trimmed V and J ends, which lost 6 bases and 5 bases, there was a span of 11 bases. This CDR3 comprises 14 residues. The germline V gene has CDR1 SGHAT and CDR2 FQNNGV. V gene TRBV11-2 combines with J gene TRBJ1-6; perhaps TRBD1 as D (6 bases). The sample here was unstimulated CD8+ T cells sorted from spleen or lymph node cells, taken before intestinal transplant. The clonotype originates from a human donor who received an intestinal transplant. The CDR3: CASRLDSNNSPLHF. The CDR3 bases are TGTGCCAGCAGGTTGGACAGTAATAATTCACCCCTCCACTTT. Full variable domain (rest looked up from reference TRBV11-2 and TRBJ1-6): EAGVAQSPRYKIIEKRQSVAFWCNPISGHATLYWYQQILGQGPKLLIQFQNNGVVDDSQLPKDRFSAERLKGVDSTLKIQPAKLEDSAVYLCASRLDSNNSPLHFGNGTRLTVT.